This TCR beta chain appears in the sequencing data of a study of CD8+CD57+ T cells in acquired aplastic anemia. It was genomic DNA that served as the template for profiling TCR beta VDJ and CDR3. MiXCR, run by TCRdb on the reads, gives a single entry per CDR3 protein. The sample has 150,000 to 200,000 distinct CDR3 sequences; nearly 50% are singletons. Germline V gene lookup returns CDR1 SGHTA and CDR2 FQGTGA. Trimming removed 0 bases from V and 6 bases from J, with 6 bases in between. This CDR3 is built from 13 residues. Points on this clonotype: Its antigen remains unknown.

It was patients with CD8+CD57+ cell expansion by flow cytometry who were chosen for sequencing. The patients, all of them, had severe acquired aplastic anemia. Blood samples were obtained from patients who had received no prior therapy. The study's findings and limits: Patients shared twenty-nine CD8+ CDR3 sequences with controls.

The chain links TRBV7-3 to TRBJ2-1; D gene ambiguous. This sequence was found in a human donor with aplastic anemia. Sequencing input: sorted CD4+, CD8+, or CD8+CD57+ T cells (not recorded which) from PBMCs. CDR3 in amino acids: CASSLTMSNEQFF. The CDR3 DNA reads as TGTGCCAGCAGCTTAACTATGAGCAATGAGCAGTTCTTC.